The next 25 T cell receptor beta chains were all read from a single sample in a study of T cell changes during pregnancy in multiple sclerosis. Using immunoSEQ multiplex PCR, the repertoire was profiled, and TCRdb retains in-frame clones only, with some absent. The data show 50,000 to 55,000 clones, 90% to 95% seen once. Source: CD4+ T cells from peripheral blood mononuclear cells, taken after pregnancy. The receptors shown here come from a female donor with multiple sclerosis, enrolled in a pregnancy study.

The rearrangement uses TRBV28 and TRBJ1-2; the match to TRBD1 covers 10 bases. Losses at the gene ends were 6 bases for V and 5 bases for J; bases not matched to a gene: 6. Germline CDR1 is MDHEN and CDR2 is SYDVKM. This CDR3 comprises 14 residues. CDR3 protein: CASSPWGQGYGYTF. The CDR3 nucleotides are TGTGCCAGCAGCCCCTGGGGACAGGGGTATGGCTACACCTTC.

The V gene is TRBV27, the J gene TRBJ2-7, with D perhaps matching TRBD1 (6 bases). Per germline, CDR1 MNHEY and CDR2 SMNVEV (reference sequence). V gave up 3 bases and J gave up 2 bases, with 14 bases separating them. This CDR3 is 15 amino acids long. DNA for the CDR3: TGTGCCAGCAGTTTCGACAGGCTCAGTACCTACGAGCAGTACTTC. It yields the protein CASSFDRLSTYEQYF.

The chain has TRBV7-2 and TRBJ2-3; TRBD2 aligns across 7 bases. The germline V gene has CDR1 SGHTA and CDR2 FQGNSA. The CDR3 loop spans 15 amino acids. J was trimmed by 0 bases and V by 0 bases; bases with no gene match: 0. The CDR3 region has the DNA TGTGCCAGCAGCTTAGCTAGCGGGAGCACAGATACGCAGTATTTT. Protein product: CASSLASGSTDTQYF.

The table lists this clone with a count of one. The chain couples TRBV19 to TRBJ2-3, with 8 bases identical to TRBD1. In germline, CDR1 is LNHDA, CDR2 SQIVND (reference sequence). The CDR3 has 13 residues. The V segment lost 6 bases and the J segment 4 bases; nucleotides outside the gene matches: 3. CDR3 sequence: CASSLDRADTQYF. The CDR3 coding sequence is TGTGCCAGTAGCCTGGACAGGGCAGATACGCAGTATTTT.

The chain recombines TRBV7-2 with TRBJ2-3, with D uncertain. This CDR3 spans 12 amino acids. The germline V and J ends were trimmed by 5 bases and 2 bases, with 5 bases remaining between them. CDR1 and CDR2 (germline): SGHTA, FQGNSA. CDR3 loop: CASSPVTDTQYF. CDR3 coding DNA: TGTGCCAGCAGCCCAGTCACAGATACGCAGTATTTT.

V and J are TRBV7-3 and TRBJ2-1; 10 nucleotides match TRBD2. Per the germline V gene, CDR1 is SGHTA and CDR2 is FQGTGA. J lost 9 bases, V lost 5 bases, and 19 bases had no gene match. CDR3 length: 18 residues. CDR3 bases: TGTGCCAGCAGCGCCGGGGGGGCCGGGACTAGCGTGCGGGGTGAGCAGTTCTTC. Translated: CASSAGGAGTSVRGEQFF.

The rearrangement uses TRBV10-3 and TRBJ1-5; D is ambiguous. Trimming cost V 2 bases and J 9 bases, with 8 bases left between them. In germline, CDR1 is ENHRY, CDR2 SYGVKD. The CDR3 covers 12 residues. Written as DNA, the CDR3 is TGTGCCATCAGTGAGGAGGGAGGGCCCCAGCATTTT. It translates to CAISEEGGPQHF.

The J gene is TRBJ1-3, the V gene TRBV2; perhaps TRBD1 as D (5 bases). Deletions cut 3 bases from V and 4 bases from J, with 16 bases between. The CDR3 totals 16 residues. Germline V gene data show CDR1 as SNHLY and CDR2 as FYNNEI. CDR3 protein: CASSEPGTQLGNTIYF. For the CDR3, the DNA is TGTGCCAGCAGTGAGCCCGGGACTCAGCTGGGAAACACCATATATTTT.

Only a few counts were recorded for this clone. This chain connects TRBV6-6 to TRBJ1-5, with a weak D call TRBD1 (5 bases). Trimming removed 4 bases from V and 2 bases from J, with 12 bases in between. The CDR3 is 15 residues long. Germline loops: CDR1 MNHNY, CDR2 SVGAGI (reference sequence). CDR3 residues: CASSSGRGRNQPQHF. The CDR3 nucleotides are TGTGCCAGCAGTTCAGGTAGGGGTCGCAATCAGCCCCAGCATTTT.

The DNA of the CDR3 is TGTGCCACCAGCGTCAGACAGGGCCCTTACGAGCAGTACTTC. It specifies CATSVRQGPYEQYF. The rearrangement uses TRBV15 and TRBJ2-7; 7 nucleotides match TRBD1. This CDR3 is 14 amino acids long. The germline V gene has CDR1 LNHNV and CDR2 YYDKDF (reference sequence). The V gene end was trimmed by 5 bases and the J gene end by 4 bases; junction bases not matched to a gene: 8.

The V and J genes are TRBV10-2 and TRBJ1-1; D possibly corresponds to TRBD1 (5 bases). Germline V gene lookup returns CDR1 WSHSY and CDR2 SAAADI. Trimming cost V 7 bases and J 4 bases, with 13 bases left between them. The CDR3 is made up of 13 amino acids. The CDR3 region is CASNRFGVTEAFF. Written as DNA, the CDR3 is TGCGCCAGCAACAGGTTCGGAGTCACTGAAGCTTTCTTT.

The chain has TRBV18 and TRBJ2-1; D is perhaps TRBD2 (6 bases). The CDR3 loop spans 14 amino acids. Germline assignment: CDR1 KGHSH and CDR2 LQKENI. V gave up 0 bases and J gave up 15 bases, with 18 bases separating them. CDR3 protein: CASSPPPGRRDTFF. In DNA, the CDR3 is TGTGCCAGCTCACCACCCCCAGGACGGAGGGATACGTTCTTC.

The V call is TRBV2, the J call TRBJ1-3, with D possibly TRBD1 on 6 matching bases. The length of the CDR3 is 14 residues. The ends were cut back, 5 bases at V and 1 base at J, with 9 bases in the middle. Germline loops: CDR1 SNHLY, CDR2 FYNNEI. CDR3 in DNA: TGTGCCAGCAGTTCAGGGGATTCTGGAAACACCATATATTTT. Translation gives CASSSGDSGNTIYF.

V usage is TRBV30 and J usage is TRBJ1-1; no firm D call. With 3 bases removed from V and 5 bases from J, the gap between germline ends came to 16 bases. Germline lookup yields CDR1 GTSNPN and CDR2 SVGIG (reference sequence). The CDR3 sequence is 14 residues long. The CDR3 loop is CAWSPLRRGTEAFF. The CDR3, as DNA: TGTGCCTGGAGCCCACTACGTCGGGGTACTGAAGCTTTCTTT.

The rearrangement joins TRBV5-4 to TRBJ2-2; 11 nucleotides align to TRBD2. V gave up 5 bases and J gave up 7 bases; unmatched junction bases: 10. The germline V gene encodes CDR1 SGHNT and CDR2 YYREEE (reference sequence). CDR3 length equals 16 residues. In DNA, the CDR3 is TGTGCCAGCAGGACCGAGACTAGCGGGACGGTCGGGGAGCTGTTTTTT. This translates into CASRTETSGTVGELFF. Full variable domain (rest looked up from reference TRBV5-4 and TRBJ2-2): ETGVTQSPTHLIKTRGQQVTLRCSSQSGHNTVSWYQQALGQGPQFIFQYYREEENGRGNFPPRFSGLQFPNYSSELNVNALELDDSALYLCASRTETSGTVGELFFGEGSRLTVL.

The chain recombines TRBV27 with TRBJ2-7; 9 bases align to TRBD2. Germline trimming cut 6 bases from V and 4 bases from J; bases unmatched to any gene: 7. Germline V gene lookup returns CDR1 MNHEY and CDR2 SMNVEV (reference sequence). The CDR3 extends over 14 amino acids. The CDR3 here is CASRTREGKYEQYF. The DNA of the CDR3 is TGTGCCAGCAGGACGCGGGAGGGCAAGTACGAGCAGTACTTC.

This clone came up once. The J gene is TRBJ2-1, the V gene TRBV5-1; the match to TRBD2 covers 7 bases. The CDR3 spans 17 residues. V was clipped by 4 bases and J by 1 base; unmatched bases: 11. Germline V gene lookup returns CDR1 SGHRS and CDR2 YFSETQ. CDR3 nucleotides: TGCGCCAGCAGCGCACAAGGAGCGGGATTTTCCTACAATGAGCAGTTCTTC. Translation: CASSAQGAGFSYNEQFF.

This chain connects TRBV23-1 to TRBJ2-1; the D gene is possibly TRBD1 (6 bases). TRBV23-1 is an ORF; its function is uncertain. V lost 6 bases and J 0 bases, leaving 15 bases between the germline ends. CDR3 size: 16 residues. The CDR3 DNA is TGCGCCAGCAGCCAGGGGACATCGAGCTCCTACAATGAGCAGTTCTTC. Protein sequence: CASSQGTSSSYNEQFF.

The chain is built from TRBV6-1 and TRBJ2-7, with TRBD2 identical over 7 bases. In germline, CDR1 is MNHNS, CDR2 SASEGT. This CDR3 has 15 residues. V dropped 8 bases and J dropped 0; count of bases not matched to a gene: 10. CDR3 residues: CASRRPSGTSYEQYF. As DNA, the CDR3 is TGTGCCAGCCGGAGGCCTAGCGGAACCTCCTACGAGCAGTACTTC.

V is TRBV30 and J is TRBJ2-3; TRBD1 aligns across 8 bases. V shed 4 bases and J 6 bases; nucleotides not matched to a gene: 6. Germline CDR1 and CDR2: GTSNPN and SVGIG (reference sequence). The CDR3 is 13 amino acids. The CDR3 region has the DNA TGTGCCTGGAACCAGGGGGCGCAGGATACGCAGTATTTT. This codes for CAWNQGAQDTQYF.

This chain joins TRBV2 and TRBJ1-2; D is undetermined. This CDR3 region has 12 residues. The germline V and J ends were trimmed by 4 bases and 5 bases, with 8 bases remaining between them. Germline V CDR1 and CDR2: SNHLY, FYNNEI. The CDR3 DNA is TGTGCCAGCAGTGCCCCCGGGTATGGCTACACCTTC. Amino acids: CASSAPGYGYTF.

This sequence joins TRBV6-1 and TRBJ2-2; perhaps TRBD1 as D (6 bases). Trimming took off 3 bases at V and 3 bases at J, with 17 bases between the two ends. Germline assignment: CDR1 MNHNS and CDR2 SASEGT. CDR3 length equals 17 residues. The CDR3 DNA sequence: TGTGCCAGCAGTGAGAGGGCACAGGGCCTTGACACCGGGGAGCTGTTTTTT. It specifies CASSERAQGLDTGELFF.

As to this clone: Other DNA sequences in the same sample also yield this CDR3. The chain employs TRBV18 and TRBJ1-1; 7 nucleotides agree with TRBD1. The CDR3 spans 14 residues. Germline V gene data show CDR1 as KGHSH and CDR2 as LQKENI. V was clipped by 2 bases and J by 2 bases; unmatched bases: 2. The CDR3 sequence: CASSPSGGNTEAFF. DNA for the CDR3: TGTGCCAGCTCACCATCAGGGGGAAACACTGAAGCTTTCTTT.

The chain recombines TRBV4-1 with TRBJ2-2; D unresolved. CDR1 is MGHRA and CDR2 is YSYEKL in the germline V gene. This CDR3 spans 14 amino acids. Trimming took 6 bases from V and 6 from J, leaving 14 bases between them. The CDR3 DNA is TGCGCCAGCAGTCACGGAGCTGTGGCCGGGGAGCTGTTTTTT. It encodes CASSHGAVAGELFF.

This clone was detected a few times. This chain uses TRBV28 with TRBJ1-2, with TRBD1 matching over 8 bases. The CDR3 length is 14 residues. V lost 5 bases and J lost 3; bases outside the gene matches: 5. Germline V gene data show CDR1 as MDHEN and CDR2 as SYDVKM. CDR3 residues: CASSGLTGDYGYTF. CDR3 DNA sequence: TGTGCCAGCAGTGGACTGACAGGGGACTATGGCTACACCTTC.